The following is a T cell receptor beta chain sequence with its context. This record comes from a study of T-cell reconstitution after alpha-beta-depleted transplantation in children. Preparing the TCRbeta library involved the use of unique molecular identifiers. From the PCR reads, TCRdb called clonotypes with MiXCR, one entry per CDR3 protein. Of approximately 110,000 distinct CDR3 sequences in the sample, 23% were seen once. The CDR3 contains 15 residues. Trimming took off 0 bases at V and 0 bases at J, with 9 bases between the two ends. Per the germline V gene, CDR1 is LNHNV and CDR2 is YYDKDF (reference sequence).

This TCR came from a male patient between 2 and 9 years old who had a stem cell transplant for chronic granulomatous disease, so the T cells may come from the graft donor. The sequenced sample was PBMCs, mostly from graft donor cells, obtained 180 days after TCRalphabeta/CD19-depleted stem cell transplant. The V call is TRBV15, the J call TRBJ2-7; unclear D gene. The CDR3 region is CATSRDRTASYEQYF. The DNA for the CDR3 is TGTGCCACCAGCAGAGATAGAACAGCCTCCTACGAGCAGTACTTC. The variable domain in full, completed from reference TRBV15 and TRBJ2-7, reads DAMVIQNPRYQVTQFGKPVTLSCSQTLNHNVMYWYQQKSSQAPKLLFHYYDKDFNNEADTPDNFQSRRPNTSFCFLDIRSPGLGDTAMYLCATSRDRTASYEQYFGPGTRLTVT.